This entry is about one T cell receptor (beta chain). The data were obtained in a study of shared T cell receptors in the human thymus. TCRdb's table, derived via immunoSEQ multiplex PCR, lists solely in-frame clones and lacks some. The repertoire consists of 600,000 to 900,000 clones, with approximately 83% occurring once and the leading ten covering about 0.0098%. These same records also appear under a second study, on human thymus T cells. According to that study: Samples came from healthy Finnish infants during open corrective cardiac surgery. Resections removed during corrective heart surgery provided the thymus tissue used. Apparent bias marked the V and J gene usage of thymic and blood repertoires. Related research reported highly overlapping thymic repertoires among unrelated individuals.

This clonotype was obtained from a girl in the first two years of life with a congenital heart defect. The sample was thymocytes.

The CDR3 bases are TGTGCCAGCAGTTACTCGGGACACTACAATCAGCCCCAGCATTTT. Translation: CASSYSGHYNQPQHF. This rearrangement joins TRBV6-5 to TRBJ1-5; tentatively, D is TRBD1 (6 bases). This CDR3 has 15 amino acids. Trimming took 0 bases from V and 3 from J, leaving 9 bases between them. Germline values: CDR1 MNHEY, CDR2 SVGAGI.